Sequencing of this T cell receptor beta chain was carried out in a study of blood T cell repertoires in COVID-19. Turning to the study itself: Collection of acute and convalescent COVID-19 samples took place in the United States, Italy and Spain.

Everyone who took part was 18 to 89 years old, and they came from over 20 US areas. In the original workflow: Reference gene primers were amplified, and this amplification served to estimate nucleated cell counts. Assay: immunoSEQ multiplex PCR; the TCRdb copy retains only in-frame clones and omits some. V and J calls and clone size are those listed in that table; D and trimming were worked out from the DNA. The sample lists some 64,000 clones, roughly two thirds occurring once. The material sequenced was PBMCs or T cells enriched from blood (not recorded which). This receptor was identified in a woman aged 60 to 75 who had been exposed to COVID-19.

This chain's CDR3 is CASSTYGLKHEAFF. CDR3 nucleotides: TGTGCCAGTAGTACTTATGGACTCAAACACGAAGCTTTCTTT. The chain is built from TRBV19 and TRBJ1-1; D call uncertain. The V end lost 4 bases, the J end lost 8 bases, and 17 bases lay between the germline ends. Germline lookup yields CDR1 LNHDA and CDR2 SQIVND (reference sequence). The CDR3 covers 14 residues.